The 3 T cell receptor beta chains below were found in one sample sequenced in a study of T cells after somatic rescue of genetic block. Sequencing used immunoSEQ multiplex PCR; TCRdb keeps in-frame clones, though not all of them. The sample lists tens of thousands of clones; about nine tenths were seen once. Sequencing was carried out using peripheral blood mononuclear cells (PBMCs). The receptors were sampled from a woman aged 18-29 years.

The chain recombines TRBV28 with TRBJ1-1; D not resolved. Trimming cost V 11 bases and J 1 base, with 14 bases left between them. Germline V gene data show CDR1 as MDHEN and CDR2 as SYDVKM. The CDR3 runs to 13 residues. CDR3 bases: TGTGCCGGGCGTGGGCATACGAACACTGAAGCTTTCTTT. Protein sequence: CAGRGHTNTEAFF.

The rearrangement uses TRBV9 and TRBJ2-7; 15 nucleotides align to TRBD2. Germline V lookup: CDR1 SGDLS, CDR2 YYNGEE. With 0 bases clipped from V and 5 bases from J, the junction kept 3 bases outside the gene matches. The length of the CDR3 is 16 residues. The CDR3 sequence: CASSVGGLAGGDEQYF. CDR3 nucleotides: TGTGCCAGCAGCGTAGGGGGACTAGCGGGAGGTGACGAGCAGTACTTC. The variable domain in full, with the rest retrieved from reference TRBV9 and TRBJ2-7, is DSGVTQTPKHLITATGQRVTLRCSPRSGDLSVYWYQQSLDQGLQFLIQYYNGEERAKGNILERFSAQQFPDLHSELNLSSLELGDSALYFCASSVGGLAGGDEQYFGPGTRLTVT.

The V and J genes are TRBV7-2 and TRBJ2-7, with D maybe TRBD2 (5 bases). Trimming stripped 2 bases from V and 0 bases from J, with 14 bases between. Germline lookup yields CDR1 SGHTA and CDR2 FQGNSA. The CDR3 has 16 amino acids. The CDR3 protein is CASSLLRTGSSYEQYF. In DNA, the CDR3 is TGTGCCAGCAGCTTACTTCGGACGGGAAGCTCCTACGAGCAGTACTTC.